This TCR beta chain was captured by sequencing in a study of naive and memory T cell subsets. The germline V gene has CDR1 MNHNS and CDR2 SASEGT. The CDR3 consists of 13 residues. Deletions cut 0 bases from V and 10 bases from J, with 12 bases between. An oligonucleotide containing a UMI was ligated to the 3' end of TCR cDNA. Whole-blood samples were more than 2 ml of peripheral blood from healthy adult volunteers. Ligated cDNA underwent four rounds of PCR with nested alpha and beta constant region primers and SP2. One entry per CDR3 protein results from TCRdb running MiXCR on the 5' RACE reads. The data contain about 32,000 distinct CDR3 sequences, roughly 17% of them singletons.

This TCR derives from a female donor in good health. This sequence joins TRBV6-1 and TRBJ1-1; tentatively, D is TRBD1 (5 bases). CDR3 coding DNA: TGTGCCAGCAGTGAAGCAACGGGGGTCAGAGCTTTCTTT. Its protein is CASSEATGVRAFF.